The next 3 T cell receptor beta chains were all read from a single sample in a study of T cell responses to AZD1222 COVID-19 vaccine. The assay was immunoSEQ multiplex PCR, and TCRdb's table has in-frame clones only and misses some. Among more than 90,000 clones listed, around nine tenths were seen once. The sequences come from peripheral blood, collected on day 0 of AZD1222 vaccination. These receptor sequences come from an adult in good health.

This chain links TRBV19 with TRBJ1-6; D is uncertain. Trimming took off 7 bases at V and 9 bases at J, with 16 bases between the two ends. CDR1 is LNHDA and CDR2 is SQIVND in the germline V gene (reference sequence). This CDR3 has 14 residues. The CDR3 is CASTSTPGGSPLHF. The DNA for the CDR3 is TGTGCCAGTACCTCGACTCCAGGTGGTTCACCCCTCCACTTT.

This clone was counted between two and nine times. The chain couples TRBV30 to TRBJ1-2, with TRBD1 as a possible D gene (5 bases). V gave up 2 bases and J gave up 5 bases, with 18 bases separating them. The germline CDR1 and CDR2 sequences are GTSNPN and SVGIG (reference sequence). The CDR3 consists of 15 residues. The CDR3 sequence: CAWSFIGTEYYGYTF. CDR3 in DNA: TGTGCCTGGAGTTTTATCGGGACGGAATATTATGGCTACACCTTC.

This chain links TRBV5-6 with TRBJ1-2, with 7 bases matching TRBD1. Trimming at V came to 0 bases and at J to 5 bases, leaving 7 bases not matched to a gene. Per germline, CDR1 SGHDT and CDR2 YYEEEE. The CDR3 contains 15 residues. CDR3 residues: CASSLASGGVYGYTF. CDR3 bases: TGTGCCAGCAGCTTGGCCTCAGGGGGAGTATATGGCTACACCTTC.